These T cell receptor beta chains were read from a single sample in a study of blood T cells in healthy people across ages. TCRdb re-derived calls from the 5' RACE reads in MiXCR, one entry per CDR3 protein. The sample lists approximately 1.5 million distinct CDR3 sequences; 40% to 45% were seen once. Material for sequencing was blood. Receptor source: a young woman in good health. The CDR3 runs from the conserved cysteine through the conserved F or W. Where a row states a size, it is once, few, many or the class of an expanded clone; other rows omit it.

v_gene: TRBV9; abundance: .; j_gene: TRBJ1-2; CDR3aa: CASSLTAPSHNGYTF
v_gene: TRBV2; abundance: .; j_gene: TRBJ2-7; CDR3aa: CASSDLQYYEQYF
v_gene: TRBV6-6; abundance: .; j_gene: TRBJ1-5; CDR3aa: CASTWTDRGGSQPQHF
v_gene: TRBV7-9; abundance: .; j_gene: TRBJ2-1; CDR3aa: CVSSPPQGLSSYNEQFF
v_gene: TRBV9; abundance: .; j_gene: TRBJ2-7; CDR3aa: CASSARDLGNEQYF
v_gene: TRBV18; abundance: .; j_gene: TRBJ1-6; CDR3aa: CASSRSSGASPLHF
v_gene: TRBV27; abundance: .; j_gene: TRBJ2-7; CDR3aa: CANQTGTSGSSGSYEQYF
v_gene: TRBV4-3; abundance: many; j_gene: TRBJ1-5; CDR3aa: CASSQALGGQPQHF
v_gene: TRBV3-1; abundance: few; j_gene: TRBJ1-4; CDR3aa: CASSQVPTSTNEKLFF
v_gene: TRBV5-1; abundance: .; j_gene: TRBJ2-7; CDR3aa: CASSSRGPPSYEQYF
v_gene: TRBV27; abundance: .; j_gene: TRBJ2-1; CDR3aa: CASKRDYNNEQFF
v_gene: TRBV20-1; abundance: few; j_gene: TRBJ1-5; CDR3aa: CSATRGNQPQHF
v_gene: TRBV6-5; abundance: few; j_gene: TRBJ1-2; CDR3aa: CASRKTGTNYGYTF
v_gene: TRBV3-1; abundance: .; j_gene: .; CDR3aa: CASSQRGIQGHVYEQYF
v_gene: TRBV6-1; abundance: .; j_gene: TRBJ1-5; CDR3aa: CASSEARVDQPQHF
v_gene: TRBV5-1; abundance: .; j_gene: TRBJ1-4; CDR3aa: CASGWRGASGEKLFF
v_gene: TRBV29-1; abundance: .; j_gene: TRBJ2-1; CDR3aa: CSTQRGVGVEQFF
v_gene: TRBV5-4; abundance: .; j_gene: TRBJ2-7; CDR3aa: CASSFGRAKGIYEQYF
v_gene: TRBV6-1; abundance: .; j_gene: TRBJ1-1; CDR3aa: CASSEILNTEAFF
v_gene: TRBV20-1; abundance: .; j_gene: TRBJ2-5; CDR3aa: CSAREGVAGLQETQYF
v_gene: TRBV24-1; abundance: .; j_gene: .; CDR3aa: CATSDSSDRVGETQYF
v_gene: TRBV29-1; abundance: many; j_gene: TRBJ2-7; CDR3aa: CSVATSTYEQYF